This TCR beta chain was recovered during a study of blood T cell repertoires in COVID-19. As for the study in general: The origin of the acute and convalescent COVID-19 samples was the United States, Italy and Spain. The cDNA or gDNA used as material had been derived from T cells, B-cell-depleted T cells, or PBMCs.

Trimming cost V 7 bases and J 10 bases; bases outside gene matches: 10. The CDR3 sequence is 14 residues long. CDR1 MNHEY and CDR2 SVGAGI come from the germline V gene. Original handling: Quantification of nucleated cells was approximated via reference gene primer amplification. Profiled with immunoSEQ multiplex PCR; TCRdb holds only in-frame clones, not every one. The V and J calls and clone size were taken over from that table, and D and trimming were inferred from the DNA. This sample has about 98,000 clones, with about nine tenths found just once. The V call is TRBV6-5, the J call TRBJ2-1; TRBD2 matches at 10 bases. Input material: peripheral blood. This receptor was taken from a man in his forties or fifties with acute or convalescent COVID-19. The CDR3 region has the DNA TGTGCCAGCATTTTTTCTAGCGGGAGTCACGAGCAGTTCTTC. It translates to CASIFSSGSHEQFF.